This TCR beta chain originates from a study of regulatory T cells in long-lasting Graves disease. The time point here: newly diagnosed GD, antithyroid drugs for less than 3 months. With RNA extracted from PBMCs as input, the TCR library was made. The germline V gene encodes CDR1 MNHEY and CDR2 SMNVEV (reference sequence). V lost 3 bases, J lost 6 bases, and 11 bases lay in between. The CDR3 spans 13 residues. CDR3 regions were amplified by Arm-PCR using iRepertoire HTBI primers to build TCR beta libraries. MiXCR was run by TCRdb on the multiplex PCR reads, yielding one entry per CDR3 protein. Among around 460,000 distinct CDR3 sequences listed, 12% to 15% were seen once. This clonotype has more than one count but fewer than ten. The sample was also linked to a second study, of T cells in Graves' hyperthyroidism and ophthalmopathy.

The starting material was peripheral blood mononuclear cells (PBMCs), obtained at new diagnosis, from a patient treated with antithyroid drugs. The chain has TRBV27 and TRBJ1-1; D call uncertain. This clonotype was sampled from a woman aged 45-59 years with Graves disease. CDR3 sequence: CASSFSDGAEAFF. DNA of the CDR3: TGTGCCAGCAGTTTCAGTGATGGGGCTGAAGCTTTCTTT.